A single sample gave rise to the 24 T cell receptor beta chains below, sequenced in a study of cytomegalovirus exposure and HLA in healthy donors (dated by TCRdb to the late 2010s). The library relied on the immunoSEQ multiplex PCR assay. A mixture of 60 forward primers for TCR Vbeta segments and 13 reverse primers for TCR Jbeta segments was used in the multiplex PCR. TCRdb mirrors the immuneACCESS table, restricted to in-frame sequences. Some clones are absent from its copies; in checked studies, under half trace to an unresolved V gene, and the reason for the others is unknown. Within this sample are fewer than 300,000 clones, with approximately 90% of them counted one time only. The top ten clonotypes cover approximately 4.3% of the sample. Sequences were obtained from PBMCs. The source of these receptors is a man aged 40-49 years in good health and CMV-seropositive.

This chain connects TRBV10-3 to TRBJ1-3; D gene uncertain. Looked up from germline, CDR1 is ENHRY and CDR2 is SYGVKD. V gave up 5 bases and J gave up 0 bases, with 11 bases separating them. This CDR3 is built from 15 residues. DNA of the CDR3: TGTGCCATCAGTCCCCTGACATTCTCTGGAAACACCATATATTTT. Residues: CAISPLTFSGNTIYF.

The CDR3 loop is CASNLTSGETQYF. The CDR3 DNA is TGTGCCAGCAACCTGACTAGTGGAGAGACCCAGTACTTC. The chain employs TRBV21-1 and TRBJ2-5; the D call in the table, TRBD2, was not verified against the DNA. TRBV21-1 is designated a pseudogene. The length of the CDR3 is 13 residues.

The chain uses TRBV9 and TRBJ2-1; TRBD2 matches at 7 bases. Germline CDR1 reads SGDLS; CDR2 reads YYNGEE. The J segment lost 0 bases and the V segment lost 0 bases, leaving 3 bases of the junction unmatched. This CDR3 contains 16 residues. CDR3 bases: TGTGCCAGCAGCGTAGGCAGGACTAGCTCCTACAATGAGCAGTTCTTC. Translated, it gives CASSVGRTSSYNEQFF.

This clone has only one observation. V is TRBV27 and J is TRBJ2-3, with no clear D. The CDR3 spans 13 residues. CDR1 is MNHEY and CDR2 is SMNVEV in the germline V gene (reference sequence). V was pared by 7 bases and J by 1 base, with 9 bases between. CDR3 residues: CASNEARTDTQYF. CDR3 in DNA: TGTGCCAGCAACGAAGCCCGCACAGATACGCAGTATTTT.

V is TRBV7-3 and J is TRBJ2-2, with 11 bases aligning to TRBD2. The V segment lost 5 bases and the J segment 1 base; nucleotides outside the gene matches: 3. The CDR3 totals 16 residues. The germline V gene encodes CDR1 SGHTA and CDR2 FQGTGA. DNA of the CDR3: TGTGCCAGCAGCCCGGGACTAGCGGTGAACACCGGGGAGCTGTTTTTT. It yields the protein CASSPGLAVNTGELFF.

The J gene is TRBJ2-7, the V gene TRBV27, with 9 bases fitting TRBD2. V dropped 8 bases and J dropped 5; count of bases not matched to a gene: 19. CDR1 MNHEY and CDR2 SMNVEV come from the germline V gene (reference sequence). The CDR3 extends over 17 amino acids. This chain's CDR3 is CASRISLRLAGTNEQYF. CDR3 in DNA: TGTGCCAGCCGAATATCCCTGAGGCTAGCGGGAACCAACGAGCAGTACTTC.

V is TRBV19 and J is TRBJ1-4, with no clear D. V lost 3 bases to trimming and J lost 8 bases, with 13 bases between them. Per the germline V gene, CDR1 is LNHDA and CDR2 is SQIVND (reference sequence). The CDR3 sequence is 14 residues long. The CDR3 nucleotides read TGTGCCAGTAGTATTAGACCTCCGGGGGAAAAACTGTTTTTT. Translation: CASSIRPPGEKLFF.

The gene calls are TRBV5-6 and TRBJ2-1; 11 positions match TRBD2. Germline V gives CDR1 SGHDT, CDR2 YYEEEE. This CDR3 region has 16 residues. The V segment lost 0 bases and the J segment 8 bases; nucleotides outside the gene matches: 7. The CDR3 region has the DNA TGTGCCAGCAGCTTGGCTGGCACTAGCGGGAGCGATGAGCAGTTCTTC. It codes for CASSLAGTSGSDEQFF.

The chain links TRBV28 to TRBJ1-1; tentative D call: TRBD1 (6 bases). Germline V CDR1 and CDR2: MDHEN, SYDVKM. The CDR3 sequence is 14 residues long. Deletions cut 6 bases from V and 6 bases from J, with 17 bases between. The CDR3 coding sequence is TGTGCCAGCAGGACAACAGGGTGGGGCGCTGAAGCTTTCTTT. As protein: CASRTTGWGAEAFF.

The V gene is TRBV5-4, the J gene TRBJ2-2, with D unclear. The CDR3 contains 13 residues. Germline CDR1 SGHNT, CDR2 YYREEE (reference sequence). V was shortened by 1 base and J by 4 bases, with 5 bases between the two germline ends. The CDR3 DNA is TGTGCCAGCAGCTTGAGCGTCACCGGGGAGCTGTTTTTT. It codes for CASSLSVTGELFF.

The CDR3 nucleotides read TGTGCCAGCTCACCACCGGTCCGCGGGGCGATGAACACTGAAGCTTTCTTT. Translation gives CASSPPVRGAMNTEAFF. The V call is TRBV18, the J call TRBJ1-1; maybe TRBD1 (5 bases). V lost 0 bases to trimming and J lost 0 bases, with 14 bases between them. Germline V gene sequence: CDR1 KGHSH, CDR2 LQKENI. The CDR3 spans 17 residues.

The gene calls are TRBV7-6 and TRBJ2-2; the D is unclear. The V end lost 3 bases, the J end lost 5 bases, and 4 bases lay between the germline ends. The CDR3 spans 12 residues. Germline values: CDR1 SGHVS, CDR2 FNYEAQ. DNA of the CDR3: TGTGCCAGCAGCTTGCGAACCGGGGAGCTGTTTTTT. Amino acid sequence: CASSLRTGELFF.

Concerning this clone: Other DNA sequences in this sample translate to the same CDR3. This chain uses TRBV28 with TRBJ2-7; D remains ambiguous. Between the trimmed V and J ends, which lost 4 bases and 2 bases, there was a span of 9 bases. CDR3 length equals 13 residues. CDR1 is MDHEN and CDR2 is SYDVKM in the germline V gene. CDR3 protein: CASSYGSPYEQYF. The CDR3 nucleotides read TGTGCCAGCAGTTACGGGTCCCCCTACGAGCAGTACTTC.

This chain joins TRBV5-1 and TRBJ1-1, with D possibly being TRBD1 (5 bases). This CDR3 comprises 14 residues. V lost 6 bases, J lost 9 bases, and 21 bases lay in between. Germline CDR1 reads SGHRS; CDR2 reads YFSETQ. This CDR3 reads CASNPPEGSSQAFF. The CDR3 nucleotides are TGCGCCAGCAACCCACCGGAGGGGAGTTCGCAAGCTTTCTTT.

This clone is a singleton in its sample. The V gene is TRBV11-2, the J gene TRBJ2-1, with TRBD2 identical over 8 bases. This CDR3 spans 15 amino acids. V was clipped by 5 bases and J by 0 bases; unmatched bases: 3. The germline CDR1 and CDR2 sequences are SGHAT and FQNNGV. The DNA of the CDR3 is TGTGCCAGCAGCCCCCTAGCGGGCTCCTACAATGAGCAGTTCTTC. Translated: CASSPLAGSYNEQFF.

The chain recombines TRBV29-1 with TRBJ2-1; D is perhaps TRBD2 (5 bases). This CDR3 region has 14 residues. Germline V gene lookup returns CDR1 SQVTM and CDR2 ANQGSEA. V lost 4 bases and J lost 0, with 10 bases in between. The CDR3 protein is CSVVSGSSYNEQFF. The CDR3 DNA is TGCAGCGTTGTAAGCGGTAGCTCCTACAATGAGCAGTTCTTC.

A single count supports this clone. The chain combines TRBV13 with TRBJ2-7, with TRBD2 matching over 7 bases. Germline loops: CDR1 PRHDT, CDR2 FYEKMQ (reference sequence). This CDR3 is 15 amino acids long. V shed 5 bases, J shed 0 bases, and the junction held 7 bases outside the gene matches. CDR3 in amino acids: CASSRRGEGSYEQYF. Here the CDR3 DNA reads TGTGCCAGCAGCCGCAGAGGGGAGGGCTCCTACGAGCAGTACTTC.

The CDR3 loop reads CASSQGTGVNEQFF. CDR3 nucleotides: TGCGCCAGCAGCCAAGGGACAGGCGTCAATGAGCAGTTCTTC. This rearrangement joins TRBV5-1 to TRBJ2-1; TRBD1 matches 8 bases. Per the germline V gene, CDR1 is SGHRS and CDR2 is YFSETQ. The V segment lost 4 bases and the J segment 6 bases; nucleotides outside the gene matches: 6. CDR3 length: 14 residues.

Concerning this clone itself: Sequence at one end of the junction differs from germline and may be a read error. The rearrangement joins TRBV7-9 to TRBJ2-1; 14 bases align to TRBD2. CDR3 length: 16 residues. The germline gives CDR1 SEHNR, CDR2 FQNEAQ (reference sequence). The DNA of the CDR3 is TGTTCCAGCGCACCTGAAGGGACTAGCGGGAGTCATGAGCAGTTCTTC. Protein: CSSAPEGTSGSHEQFF.

This rearrangement joins TRBV5-5 to TRBJ1-1, with a weak D call TRBD1 (5 bases). Germline values: CDR1 SGHKS, CDR2 YYEKEE (reference sequence). Trimming left V 0 bases short and J 11 bases short, with 11 bases between. The CDR3 is 12 residues long. CDR3: CASSLASWGAFF. The CDR3, as DNA: TGTGCCAGCAGCTTGGCGTCTTGGGGCGCTTTCTTT.

This clone was found a few times. The J gene is TRBJ1-4, the V gene TRBV7-2; weak D call: TRBD1 (6 bases). Trimming shortened V by 4 bases and J by 10 bases, and 7 bases separated the two germline ends. CDR3 size: 11 residues. Germline V lookup: CDR1 SGHTA, CDR2 FQGNSA. CDR3 bases: TGTGCCAGCAGCTCACAGGGAAAACTGTTTTTT. It codes for CASSSQGKLFF.

The chain links TRBV9 to TRBJ2-7; TRBD2 is a possible D gene (7 bases). The germline V gene has CDR1 SGDLS and CDR2 YYNGEE. Deletions cut 0 bases from V and 2 bases from J, with 15 bases between. This CDR3 contains 16 residues. The CDR3 spells CASSVAGGPPPYEQYF. The CDR3 DNA reads TGTGCCAGCAGCGTAGCGGGGGGCCCCCCGCCCTACGAGCAGTACTTC.

V usage is TRBV4-3 and J usage is TRBJ2-7; 7 nucleotides line up with TRBD2. J gave up 6 bases and V 5 bases, and 22 bases lay outside the gene matches. CDR3 length: 18 amino acids. Germline lookup yields CDR1 LGHNA and CDR2 YSLEER. CDR3 sequence: CASSVQHLVGGSGGEQYF. DNA of the CDR3: TGCGCCAGCAGCGTCCAACATCTAGTCGGCGGGAGCGGAGGCGAGCAGTACTTC.

The chain combines TRBV6-1 with TRBJ1-3; D gene uncertain. Germline V gene data show CDR1 as MNHNS and CDR2 as SASEGT. Trimming stripped 0 bases from V and 4 bases from J, with 13 bases between. The length of the CDR3 is 16 residues. CDR3 nucleotide sequence: TGTGCCAGCAGTGAAGCCCTATCGGGAGCGGGAAACACCATATATTTT. This translates into CASSEALSGAGNTIYF.